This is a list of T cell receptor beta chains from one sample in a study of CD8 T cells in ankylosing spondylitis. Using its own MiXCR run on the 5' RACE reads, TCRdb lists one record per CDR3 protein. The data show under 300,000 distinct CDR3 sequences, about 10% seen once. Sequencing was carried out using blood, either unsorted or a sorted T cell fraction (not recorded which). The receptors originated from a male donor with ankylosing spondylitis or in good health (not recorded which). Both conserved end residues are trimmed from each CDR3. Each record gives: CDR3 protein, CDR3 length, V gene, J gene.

cdr3_aa: ASSENRGSSRYSPLH
cdr3_length: 15
v_call: TRBV28
j_call: TRBJ1-6

cdr3_aa: ASSQEGDSLSYEQY
cdr3_length: 14
v_call: TRBV4-1
j_call: TRBJ2-7

cdr3_aa: ASSLGGTDYEQY
cdr3_length: 12
v_call: TRBV12-3/TRBV12-4
j_call: TRBJ2-7

cdr3_aa: ASSLTGTESSYEQY
cdr3_length: 14
v_call: TRBV4-2
j_call: TRBJ2-7

cdr3_aa: ATSRDRAAASNYGYT
cdr3_length: 15
v_call: TRBV15
j_call: TRBJ1-2

cdr3_aa: ASSLQGAGNEQF
cdr3_length: 12
v_call: TRBV27
j_call: TRBJ2-1

cdr3_aa: ASSLAVGGLGEQY
cdr3_length: 13
v_call: TRBV5-5
j_call: TRBJ2-7

cdr3_aa: ASSLGRLSGELF
cdr3_length: 12
v_call: TRBV11-3
j_call: TRBJ2-2

cdr3_aa: SARDWVQNPTNEKLF
cdr3_length: 15
v_call: TRBV20-1
j_call: TRBJ1-4

cdr3_aa: SVGGTDNSPLH
cdr3_length: 11
v_call: TRBV29-1
j_call: TRBJ1-6

cdr3_aa: ASSPIGDTQY
cdr3_length: 10
v_call: TRBV7-8
j_call: TRBJ2-3

cdr3_aa: ASSTTNWDTQY
cdr3_length: 11
v_call: TRBV19
j_call: TRBJ2-3

cdr3_aa: ATSESGRYGEQF
cdr3_length: 12
v_call: TRBV24-1
j_call: TRBJ2-1

cdr3_aa: ASSLGPGNEQY
cdr3_length: 11
v_call: TRBV7-9
j_call: TRBJ2-7

cdr3_aa: ASSHFAQGLRAGGYT
cdr3_length: 15
v_call: TRBV3-1
j_call: TRBJ1-2

cdr3_aa: SVEGGAYSYNEQF
cdr3_length: 13
v_call: TRBV29-1
j_call: TRBJ2-1

cdr3_aa: ASSFWGGAAYNEQF
cdr3_length: 14
v_call: TRBV7-6
j_call: TRBJ2-1

cdr3_aa: ASSLDLSYNEQF
cdr3_length: 12
v_call: TRBV5-1
j_call: TRBJ2-1

cdr3_aa: ASSLVADDYQETQY
cdr3_length: 14
v_call: TRBV28
j_call: TRBJ2-5

cdr3_aa: ASSWGLDTGELF
cdr3_length: 12
v_call: TRBV5-1
j_call: TRBJ2-2

cdr3_aa: ASSSDRWNTEAF
cdr3_length: 12
v_call: TRBV7-6
j_call: TRBJ1-1

cdr3_aa: ASSLALRVMVQETQY
cdr3_length: 15
v_call: TRBV7-9
j_call: TRBJ2-5

cdr3_aa: ASTPSIANYGYT
cdr3_length: 12
v_call: TRBV19
j_call: TRBJ1-2

cdr3_aa: SALTSGGTDTQY
cdr3_length: 12
v_call: TRBV20-1
j_call: TRBJ2-3

cdr3_aa: ASSLSVPSYEQY
cdr3_length: 12
v_call: TRBV7-9
j_call: TRBJ2-7

cdr3_aa: ASSRGTGSYNEQF
cdr3_length: 13
v_call: TRBV3-1
j_call: TRBJ2-1

cdr3_aa: ASRKQGAHLGYT
cdr3_length: 12
v_call: TRBV12-3/TRBV12-4
j_call: TRBJ1-2

cdr3_aa: SAYYRQGFVTEAF
cdr3_length: 13
v_call: TRBV20-1
j_call: TRBJ1-1

cdr3_aa: SVAGTATIYGYT
cdr3_length: 12
v_call: TRBV29-1
j_call: TRBJ1-2

cdr3_aa: ASSYRGMETQY
cdr3_length: 11
v_call: TRBV5-4
j_call: TRBJ2-5

cdr3_aa: SSQGNPYEQY
cdr3_length: 10
v_call: TRBV27
j_call: TRBJ2-7

cdr3_aa: SVNPDSGTGELF
cdr3_length: 12
v_call: TRBV29-1
j_call: TRBJ2-2

cdr3_aa: ASTPGFNYGYT
cdr3_length: 11
v_call: TRBV6-1
j_call: TRBJ1-2

cdr3_aa: ASKTSGSTYNEQF
cdr3_length: 13
v_call: TRBV5-1
j_call: TRBJ2-1

cdr3_aa: SAHSPTNEQF
cdr3_length: 10
v_call: TRBV20-1
j_call: TRBJ2-1